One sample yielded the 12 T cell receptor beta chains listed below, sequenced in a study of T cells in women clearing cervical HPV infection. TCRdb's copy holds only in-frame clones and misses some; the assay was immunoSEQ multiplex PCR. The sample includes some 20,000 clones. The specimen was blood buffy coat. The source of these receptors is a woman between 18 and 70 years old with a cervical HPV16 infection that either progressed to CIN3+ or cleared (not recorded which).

CDR3 DNA, as far as it was read: TGTGCCAGCTCACCACTCGACATC. This sequence encodes CASSPLDI. The entire CDR3 sequence reads CASSPLDIYTF. The chain joins TRBV18 to TRBJ1-2; D gene unclear. The read finishes 3 residues shy of the CDR3 end, and the germline J gene is used to complete it. Germline values: CDR1 KGHSH, CDR2 LQKENI. This CDR3 comprises 11 residues.

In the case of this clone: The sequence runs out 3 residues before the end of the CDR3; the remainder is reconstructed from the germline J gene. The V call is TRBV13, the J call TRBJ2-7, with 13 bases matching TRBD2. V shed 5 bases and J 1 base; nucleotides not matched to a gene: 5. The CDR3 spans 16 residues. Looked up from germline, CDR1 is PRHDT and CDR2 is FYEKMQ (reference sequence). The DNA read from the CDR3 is TGTGCCAGCAGCCCTGGGACTAGCGGGAAGTCCTACGAG. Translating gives CASSPGTSGKSYE. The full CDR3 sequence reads CASSPGTSGKSYEQYF.

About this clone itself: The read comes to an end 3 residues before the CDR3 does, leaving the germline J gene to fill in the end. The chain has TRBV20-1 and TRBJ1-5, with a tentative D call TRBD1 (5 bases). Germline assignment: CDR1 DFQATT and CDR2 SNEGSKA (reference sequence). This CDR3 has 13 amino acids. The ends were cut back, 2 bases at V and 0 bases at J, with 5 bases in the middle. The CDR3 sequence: CSARQGSNQPQHF. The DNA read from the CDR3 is TGCAGTGCTAGACAGGGTAGCAATCAGCCC.

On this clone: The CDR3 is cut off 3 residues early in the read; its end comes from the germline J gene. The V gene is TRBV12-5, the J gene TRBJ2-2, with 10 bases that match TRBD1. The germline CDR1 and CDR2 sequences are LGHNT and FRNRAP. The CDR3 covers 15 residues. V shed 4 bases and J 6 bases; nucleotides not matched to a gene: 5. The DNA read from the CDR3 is TGTGCTAGTGGTTCCGGGACAGGGGTATCCGGGGAG. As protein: CASGSGTGVSGE. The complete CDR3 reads CASGSGTGVSGELFF.

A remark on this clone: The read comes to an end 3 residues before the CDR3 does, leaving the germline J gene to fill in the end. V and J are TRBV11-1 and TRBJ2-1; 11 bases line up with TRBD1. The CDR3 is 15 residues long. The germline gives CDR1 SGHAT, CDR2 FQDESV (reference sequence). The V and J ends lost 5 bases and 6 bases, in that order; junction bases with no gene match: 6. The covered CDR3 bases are TGTGCCAGCAGCGCCCGGGACAGGGGGTCCAATGAG. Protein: CASSARDRGSNE. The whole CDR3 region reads CASSARDRGSNEQFF.

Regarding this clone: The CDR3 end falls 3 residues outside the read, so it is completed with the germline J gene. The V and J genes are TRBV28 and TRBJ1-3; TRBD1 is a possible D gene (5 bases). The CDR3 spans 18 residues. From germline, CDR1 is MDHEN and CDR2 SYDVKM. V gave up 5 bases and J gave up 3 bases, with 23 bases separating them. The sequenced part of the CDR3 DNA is TGTGCCAGCAGTCAGTTCCCGGACACCCTGAGCTTTGGAAACACC. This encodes CASSQFPDTLSFGNT. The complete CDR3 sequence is CASSQFPDTLSFGNTIYF.

CDR3 DNA, as far as it was read: TGTGCCAGCAGTGGCAGCAGGGTGGGGTTTATTGAC. Residues: CASSGSRVGFID. The whole CDR3 is CASSGSRVGFIDYTF. The chain has TRBV2 and TRBJ1-2; TRBD1 might be the D (5 bases). The missing CDR3 end, 3 residues past where the read stops, is filled in from the germline J gene. CDR1 is SNHLY, CDR2 FYNNEI, per germline. The CDR3 extends over 15 amino acids.

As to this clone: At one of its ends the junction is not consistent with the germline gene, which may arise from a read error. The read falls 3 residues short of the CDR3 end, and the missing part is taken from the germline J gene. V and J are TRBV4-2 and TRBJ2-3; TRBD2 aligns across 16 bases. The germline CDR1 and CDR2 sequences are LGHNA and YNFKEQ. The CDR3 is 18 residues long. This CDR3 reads CASSPGLAGGPGTDTQYF. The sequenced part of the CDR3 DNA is TGCGCCAGCAGCCCGGGACTAGCGGGGGGGCCGGGCACAGATACG.

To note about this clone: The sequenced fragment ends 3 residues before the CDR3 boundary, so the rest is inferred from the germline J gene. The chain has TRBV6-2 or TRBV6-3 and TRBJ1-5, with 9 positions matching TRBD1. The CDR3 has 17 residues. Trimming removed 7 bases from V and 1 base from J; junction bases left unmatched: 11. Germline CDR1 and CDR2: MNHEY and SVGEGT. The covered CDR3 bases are TGTGCCAGCAATTCCGGGACAGGGTTGGGGAGCAATCAGCCC. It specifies CASNSGTGLGSNQP. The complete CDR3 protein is CASNSGTGLGSNQPQHF.

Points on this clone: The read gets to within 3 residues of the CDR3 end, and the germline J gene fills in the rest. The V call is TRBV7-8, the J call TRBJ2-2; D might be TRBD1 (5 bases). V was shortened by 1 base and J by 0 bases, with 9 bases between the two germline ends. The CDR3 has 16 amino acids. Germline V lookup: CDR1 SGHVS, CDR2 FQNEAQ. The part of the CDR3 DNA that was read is TGTGCCAGCAGCTTAGAGGGGTTCACGAACACCGGGGAG. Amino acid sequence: CASSLEGFTNTGE. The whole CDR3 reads CASSLEGFTNTGELFF.

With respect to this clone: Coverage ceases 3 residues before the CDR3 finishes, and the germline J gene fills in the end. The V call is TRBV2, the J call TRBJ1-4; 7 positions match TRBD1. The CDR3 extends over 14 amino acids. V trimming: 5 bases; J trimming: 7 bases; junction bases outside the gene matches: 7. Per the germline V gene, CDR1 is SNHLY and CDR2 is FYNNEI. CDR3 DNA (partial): TGTGCCAGCAGTCCCGACAGGGCTAGTGAAAAA. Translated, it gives CASSPDRASEK. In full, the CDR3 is CASSPDRASEKLFF.

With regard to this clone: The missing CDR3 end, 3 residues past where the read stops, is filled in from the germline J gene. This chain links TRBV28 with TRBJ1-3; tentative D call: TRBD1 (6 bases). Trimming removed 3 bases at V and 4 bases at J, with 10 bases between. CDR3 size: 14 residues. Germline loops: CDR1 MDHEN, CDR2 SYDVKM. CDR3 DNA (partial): TGTGCCAGCAGTTTCGGACAGACCGGAAACACC. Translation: CASSFGQTGNT. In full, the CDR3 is CASSFGQTGNTIYF.